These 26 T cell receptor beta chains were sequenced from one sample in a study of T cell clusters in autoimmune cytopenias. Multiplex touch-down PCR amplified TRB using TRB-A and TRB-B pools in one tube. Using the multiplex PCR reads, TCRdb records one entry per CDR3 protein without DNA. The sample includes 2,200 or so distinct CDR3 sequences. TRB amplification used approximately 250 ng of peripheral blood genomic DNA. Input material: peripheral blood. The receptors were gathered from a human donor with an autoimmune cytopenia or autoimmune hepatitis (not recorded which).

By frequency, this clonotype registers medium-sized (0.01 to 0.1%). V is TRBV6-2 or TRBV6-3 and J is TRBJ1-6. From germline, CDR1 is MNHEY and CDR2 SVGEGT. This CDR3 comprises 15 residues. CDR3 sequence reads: CASSDSPSGNSPLHF.

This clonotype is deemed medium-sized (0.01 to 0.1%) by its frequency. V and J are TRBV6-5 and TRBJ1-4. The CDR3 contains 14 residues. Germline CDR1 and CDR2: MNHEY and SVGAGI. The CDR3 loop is CASSLTRTNEKLFF.

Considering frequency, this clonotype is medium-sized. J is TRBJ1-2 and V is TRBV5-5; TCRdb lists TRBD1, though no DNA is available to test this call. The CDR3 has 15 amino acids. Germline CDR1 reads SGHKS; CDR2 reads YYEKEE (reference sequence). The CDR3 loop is CASSTGTGGTNGYTF.

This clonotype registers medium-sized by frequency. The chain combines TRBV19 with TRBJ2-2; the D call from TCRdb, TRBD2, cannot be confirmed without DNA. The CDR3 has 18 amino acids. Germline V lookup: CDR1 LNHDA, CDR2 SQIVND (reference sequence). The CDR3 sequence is CASSSSDSAGRVTGELFF.

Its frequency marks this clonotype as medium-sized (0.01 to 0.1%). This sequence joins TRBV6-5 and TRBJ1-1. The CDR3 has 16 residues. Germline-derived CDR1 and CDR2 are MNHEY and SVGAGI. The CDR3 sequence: CASSYSRERWNTEAFF.

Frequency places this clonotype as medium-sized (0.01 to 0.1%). The CDR3 here is CASNTGFQGNQPQHF. The chain uses TRBV7-2 and TRBJ1-5; TCRdb names TRBD1, which stays unverified in the absence of DNA. This CDR3 is built from 15 residues. Germline lookup yields CDR1 SGHTA and CDR2 FQGNSA.

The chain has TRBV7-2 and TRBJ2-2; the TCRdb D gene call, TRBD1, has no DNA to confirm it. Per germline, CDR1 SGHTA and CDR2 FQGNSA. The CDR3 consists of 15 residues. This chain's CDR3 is CASSVGTGVTGELFF.

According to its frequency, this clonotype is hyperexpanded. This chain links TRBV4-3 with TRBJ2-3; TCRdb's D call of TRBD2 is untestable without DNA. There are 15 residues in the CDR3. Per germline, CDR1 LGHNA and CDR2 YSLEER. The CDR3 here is CASSQSSLGTDTQYF.

CDR3 in amino acids: CASSFGLAAFEEQYF. This sequence joins TRBV7-9 and TRBJ2-7; with no DNA, the TCRdb D assignment of TRBD2 cannot be verified. CDR3 length equals 15 residues. Germline V gene data show CDR1 as SEHNR and CDR2 as FQNEAQ (reference sequence).

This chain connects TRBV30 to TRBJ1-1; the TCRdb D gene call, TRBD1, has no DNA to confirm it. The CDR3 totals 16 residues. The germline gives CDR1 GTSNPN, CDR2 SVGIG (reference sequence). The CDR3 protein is CAWSPWGRGSDTEAFF.

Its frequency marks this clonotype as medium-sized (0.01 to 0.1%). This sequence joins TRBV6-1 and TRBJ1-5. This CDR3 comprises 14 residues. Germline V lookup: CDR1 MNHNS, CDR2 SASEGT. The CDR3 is CASSELLVNQPQHF.

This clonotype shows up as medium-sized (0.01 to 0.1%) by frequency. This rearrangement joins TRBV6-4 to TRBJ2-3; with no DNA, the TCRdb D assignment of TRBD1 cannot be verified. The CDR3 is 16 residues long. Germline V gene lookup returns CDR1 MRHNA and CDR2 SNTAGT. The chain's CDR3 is CASSDSGGGGTDTQYF.

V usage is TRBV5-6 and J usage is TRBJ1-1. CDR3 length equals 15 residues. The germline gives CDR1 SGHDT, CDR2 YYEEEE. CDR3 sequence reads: CASSLSGPMNTEAFF.

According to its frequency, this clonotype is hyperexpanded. The CDR3 loop is CASSDLKGLVGVEQFF. This sequence joins TRBV6-5 and TRBJ2-1; no DNA is available, so the TRBD1 call from TCRdb remains unchecked. The CDR3 spans 16 residues. Per the germline V gene, CDR1 is MNHEY and CDR2 is SVGAGI.

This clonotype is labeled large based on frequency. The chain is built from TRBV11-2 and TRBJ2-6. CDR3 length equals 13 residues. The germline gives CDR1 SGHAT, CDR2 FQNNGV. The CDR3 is CASSLPGANVLTF.

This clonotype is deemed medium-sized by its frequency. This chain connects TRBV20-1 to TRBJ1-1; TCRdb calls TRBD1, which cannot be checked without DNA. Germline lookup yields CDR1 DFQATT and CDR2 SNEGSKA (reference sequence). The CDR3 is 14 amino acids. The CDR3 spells CSTFRDSDYTEAFF.

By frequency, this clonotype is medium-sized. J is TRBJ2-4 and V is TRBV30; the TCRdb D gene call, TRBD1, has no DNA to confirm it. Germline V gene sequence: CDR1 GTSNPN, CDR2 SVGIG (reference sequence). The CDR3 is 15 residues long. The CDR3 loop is CAWSVLTGVGNIQYF.

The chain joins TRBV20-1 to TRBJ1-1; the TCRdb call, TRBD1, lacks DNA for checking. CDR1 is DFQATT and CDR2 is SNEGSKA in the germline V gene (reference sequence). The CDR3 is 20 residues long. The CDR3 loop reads CSARDSLGGGHRGPNTEAFF.

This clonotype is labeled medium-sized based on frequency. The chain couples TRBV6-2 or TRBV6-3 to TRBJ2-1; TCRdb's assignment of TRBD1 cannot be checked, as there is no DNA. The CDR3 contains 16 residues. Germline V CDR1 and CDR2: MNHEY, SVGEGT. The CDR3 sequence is CASTLSGGGSYNEQFF.

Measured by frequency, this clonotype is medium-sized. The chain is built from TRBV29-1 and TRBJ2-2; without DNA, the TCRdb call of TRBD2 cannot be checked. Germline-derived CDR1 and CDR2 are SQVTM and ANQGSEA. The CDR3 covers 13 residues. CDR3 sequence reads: CSGTSGRNGELFF.

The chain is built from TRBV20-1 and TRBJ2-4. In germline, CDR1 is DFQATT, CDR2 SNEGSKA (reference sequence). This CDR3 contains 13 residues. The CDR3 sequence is CSAVTLAKNIQYF.

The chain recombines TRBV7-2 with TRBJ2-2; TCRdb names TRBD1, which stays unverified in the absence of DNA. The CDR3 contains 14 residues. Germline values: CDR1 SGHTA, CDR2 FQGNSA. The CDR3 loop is CASTGVLNTGELFF. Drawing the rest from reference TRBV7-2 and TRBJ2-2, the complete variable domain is GAGVSQSPSNKVTEKGKDVELRCDPISGHTALYWYRQSLGQGLEFLIYFQGNSAPDKSGLPSDRFSAERTGGSVSTLTIQRTQQEDSAVYLCASTGVLNTGELFFGEGSRLTVL.

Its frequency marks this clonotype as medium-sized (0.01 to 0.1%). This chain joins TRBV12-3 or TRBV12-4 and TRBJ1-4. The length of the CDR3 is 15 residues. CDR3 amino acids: CASSPTAGSNEKLFF.

The CDR3 loop is CSARAEAGSGANVLTF. The J gene is TRBJ2-6, the V gene TRBV20-1; checking the TCRdb D call of TRBD1 is not possible without DNA. The CDR3 runs to 16 residues. Germline CDR1 and CDR2: DFQATT and SNEGSKA (reference sequence).

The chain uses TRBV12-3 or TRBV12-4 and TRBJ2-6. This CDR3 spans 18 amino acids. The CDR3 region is CASSINGRIDSGANVLTF.

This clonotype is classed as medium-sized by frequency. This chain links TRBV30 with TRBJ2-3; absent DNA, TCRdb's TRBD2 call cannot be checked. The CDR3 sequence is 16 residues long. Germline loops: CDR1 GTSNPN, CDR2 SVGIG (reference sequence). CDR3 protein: CACPRLAGRNTDTQYF.